This TCR beta chain was captured by sequencing in a study of shared clonotypes between healthy human individuals. To note about this clone: Its specificity is unknown.

The donors, all of them Caucasian adults, lived in Nashville, Tennessee. Points from the study as a whole: Lower generation probabilities were found for non-shared clonotypes than for those shared by all four donors. Naive subsets generally exceeded memory subsets in estimated richness.

Data came from immunoSEQ multiplex PCR; TCRdb stores just in-frame clones and leaves some out. The data show about 110,000 clones, about 70% seen once. Trimming cost V 5 bases and J 5 bases; bases outside gene matches: 8. Germline loops: CDR1 SGHAT, CDR2 FQNNGV. CDR3 size: 15 residues. The specimen sequenced was memory CD8+ T cells sorted from blood. Subset specified: CD45RO+ cells pooled with CCR7-negative TemRA cells. This receptor was taken from a woman aged 25 to 39 in good health. The rearrangement links TRBV11-2 to TRBJ2-5; 10 bases are a match to TRBD2. For the CDR3, the DNA is TGTGCCAGCAGCCGTAGCGGGGGGTTTTTGGAGACCCAGTACTTC. Translated, it gives CASSRSGGFLETQYF.